The rows below give T cell receptor beta chains drawn from one sample of a study of shared clonotypes between healthy human individuals. TCRdb's copy holds only in-frame clones and misses some; the assay was immunoSEQ multiplex PCR. This table holds approximately 2,300,000 clones, less than 95% found once. The material sequenced was naive CD4+ T cells from PBMCs. These receptor sequences come from a young man in good health. Some clones in this sample may be carry-over from other donors' samples. Each CDR3 is given with its conserved first and last residue. A D gene is named only where the DNA matches it firmly. Clone size is shown for a subset of rows, as once, few, many or a class of expanded clone.

V gene	J gene	D gene	clone size	CDR3 protein	CDR3 DNA
TRBV10-3	TRBJ2-1	.	.	CAISEWAGGTFSYNEQFF	TGTGCCATCAGTGAGTGGGCTGGCGGAACCTTTTCCTACAATGAGCAGTTCTTC
TRBV7-9	TRBJ2-7	TRBD1	.	CASSPGGYEQYF	TGTGCCAGCAGCCCAGGGGGCTACGAGCAGTACTTC
TRBV5-4	TRBJ1-1	.	.	CASRRVAGINTEAFF	TGTGCCAGCAGGAGAGTGGCAGGTATTAACACTGAAGCTTTCTTT
TRBV6-1	TRBJ1-2	.	.	CASSGHQGGYTF	TGTGCCAGCAGTGGACACCAGGGCGGCTACACCTTC
TRBV28	TRBJ1-5	TRBD1	.	CASSTHTGGRQPQHF	TGTGCCAGCAGTACCCATACAGGGGGTCGTCAGCCCCAGCATTTT
TRBV19	TRBJ1-1	TRBD1	.	CASLPQGANTEAFF	TGTGCCAGTCTCCCCCAGGGGGCGAACACTGAAGCTTTCTTT
TRBV28	TRBJ2-6	.	.	CASSGSSSGANVLTF	TGTGCCAGTTCAGGTAGCTCCTCTGGGGCCAACGTCCTGACTTTC
TRBV12-5	TRBJ2-1	TRBD1	.	CASGPGQGESNEQFF	TGTGCTAGTGGTCCTGGACAGGGGGAAAGCAATGAGCAGTTCTTC
TRBV11-3	TRBJ2-7	TRBD1	.	CASSPRTGRYEQYF	TGTGCCAGCAGCCCCCGGACAGGGCGGTACGAGCAGTACTTC
TRBV4-1	TRBJ2-3	.	.	CASSQDGRDRGDTQYF	TGCGCCAGCAGCCAAGATGGTAGGGACCGGGGAGATACGCAGTATTTT
TRBV9	TRBJ2-7	TRBD2	.	CASSVAAGTSGYEQYF	TGTGCCAGCAGCGTAGCGGCGGGGACTAGCGGCTACGAGCAGTACTTC
TRBV19	TRBJ2-7	.	once	CASSISGTYEQYF	TGTGCCAGTAGTATTTCCGGCACCTACGAGCAGTACTTC
TRBV5-4	TRBJ1-2	.	.	CASSRGNQGNYGYTF	TGTGCCAGCAGCCGGGGGAATCAGGGGAACTATGGCTACACCTTC
TRBV6-6	TRBJ1-5	.	.	CASSYSRGSGQPQHF	TGTGCCAGCAGTTACTCTAGGGGGTCGGGTCAGCCCCAGCATTTT
TRBV7-9	TRBJ2-6	.	.	CASSRRVSGANVLTF	TGTGCCAGCAGCCGCAGGGTATCTGGGGCCAACGTCCTGACTTTC
TRBV7-9	TRBJ2-2	.	.	CASSGGQTELFF	TGTGCCAGCAGCGGGGGACAAACGGAGCTGTTTTTT
TRBV6-1	TRBJ2-1	.	.	CASSEGSSREQFF	TGTGCCAGCAGTGAAGGGTCCTCTCGTGAGCAGTTCTTC
TRBV6-1	TRBJ2-7	TRBD2	.	CASIPGGRAYEQYF	TGTGCCAGCATCCCAGGCGGGAGGGCCTACGAGCAGTACTTC
TRBV5-1	TRBJ1-2	.	few	CASSLHGGDYGYTF	TGCGCCAGCAGCTTGCATGGGGGGGACTATGGCTACACCTTC
TRBV28	TRBJ1-5	TRBD1	.	CASSLGQGGNQPQHF	TGTGCCAGCAGTCTCGGACAGGGCGGCAATCAGCCCCAGCATTTT
TRBV5-1	TRBJ2-1	TRBD1	.	CASSLRQGQGEQFF	TGCGCCAGCAGCTTGAGACAGGGGCAGGGTGAGCAGTTCTTC
TRBV7-3	TRBJ1-2	.	.	CASSLTGTDGYTF	TGTGCCAGCAGCCTAACAGGGACTGATGGCTACACCTTC
TRBV2	TRBJ2-7	.	.	CASSEYSGRTPYEQYF	TGTGCCAGCAGTGAATATAGTGGCAGGACCCCCTACGAGCAGTACTTC
TRBV9	TRBJ2-1	TRBD2	.	CASSVDSGAYNEQFF	TGTGCCAGCAGCGTAGATAGCGGGGCCTACAATGAGCAGTTCTTC
TRBV2	TRBJ2-6	TRBD1	.	CASSKQGTGANVLTF	TGTGCCAGCAGTAAACAGGGGACTGGGGCCAACGTCCTGACTTTC
TRBV4-3	TRBJ1-1	.	few	CASSPQEGQTEAFF	TGCGCCAGCAGCCCCCAAGAGGGTCAAACTGAAGCTTTCTTT
TRBV5-1	TRBJ2-7	.	.	CASRPGGVGSGEQYF	TGCGCCAGCCGGCCGGGCGGAGTAGGGTCTGGCGAGCAGTACTTC
TRBV6-5	TRBJ1-3	.	.	CASRQGSGNTIYF	TGTGCCAGCAGGCAGGGTTCTGGAAACACCATATATTTT
TRBV5-1	TRBJ2-5	TRBD1	.	CASSPSTGPQETQYF	TGCGCCAGCAGCCCATCGACAGGGCCGCAAGAGACCCAGTACTTC
TRBV27	TRBJ2-5	.	.	CASSQRKTQETQYF	TGTGCCAGCAGTCAGCGAAAAACTCAAGAGACCCAGTACTTC
TRBV28	TRBJ2-7	.	.	CASKFGITYEQYF	TGTGCCAGCAAGTTTGGTATCACCTACGAGCAGTACTTC
TRBV7-9	TRBJ2-4	.	.	CASSSTSRGAKNIQYF	TGTGCCAGCAGCTCCACAAGCCGGGGAGCCAAAAACATTCAGTACTTC
TRBV4-1	TRBJ2-7	.	.	CASSQEGGAPSSYEQYF	TGCGCCAGCAGCCAAGAGGGAGGAGCGCCGAGCTCCTACGAGCAGTACTTC
TRBV5-1	TRBJ1-1	.	.	CASSLAVGVGTEAFF	TGCGCCAGCAGCTTGGCCGTGGGAGTCGGGACTGAAGCTTTCTTT
TRBV11-2	TRBJ2-7	TRBD2	.	CASSLGGKSYEQYF	TGTGCCAGCAGCTTGGGGGGGAAGTCCTACGAGCAGTACTTC
TRBV6-6	TRBJ1-2	.	.	CASSIRRGGGYTF	TGTGCCAGCAGCATACGCAGAGGGGGAGGCTACACCTTC
TRBV30	TRBJ2-7	.	.	CAWSFRGFNPPYEQYF	TGTGCCTGGAGTTTCAGGGGCTTCAACCCTCCCTACGAGCAGTACTTC
TRBV11-1	TRBJ2-2	.	.	CASSLKGVGTGELFF	TGTGCCAGCAGCTTAAAGGGAGTAGGCACCGGGGAGCTGTTTTTT
TRBV7-6	TRBJ1-5	.	.	CASSAGVGNQPQHF	TGTGCCAGCAGCGCAGGGGTTGGCAATCAGCCCCAGCATTTT
TRBV7-2	TRBJ2-2	TRBD2	.	CASTSGTGGTGELFF	TGTGCCAGCACCTCCGGAACGGGGGGCACCGGGGAGCTGTTTTTT
TRBV6-5	TRBJ2-7	TRBD1	.	CASRPSGQGYEQYF	TGTGCCAGCAGACCGAGTGGACAGGGCTACGAGCAGTACTTC
TRBV18	TRBJ1-1	.	few	CASSGPRGVNTEAFF	TGTGCCAGCTCCGGACCGAGGGGGGTGAACACTGAAGCTTTCTTT
TRBV7-6	TRBJ2-7	TRBD1	.	CASTSPGQGTGEQYF	TGTGCCAGCACGAGCCCGGGACAGGGGACGGGCGAGCAGTACTTC
TRBV5-1	TRBJ2-7	.	.	CASSGIFSYEQYF	TGCGCCAGCAGCGGCATCTTCTCCTACGAGCAGTACTTC
TRBV7-2	TRBJ2-3	.	.	CASSADFHTQYF	TGTGCCAGCAGCGCGGACTTCCATACGCAGTATTTT
TRBV4-1	TRBJ2-7	TRBD2	.	CASSLLQRGTYEQYF	TGCGCCAGCAGCCTACTCCAGCGGGGTACCTACGAGCAGTACTTC
TRBV27	TRBJ2-7	.	once	CASSLTGQYEQYF	TGTGCCAGCAGTTTAACTGGACAGTACGAGCAGTACTTC
TRBV11-2	TRBJ2-1	TRBD2	.	CASITRAGGRSYEQFF	TGTGCCAGCATAACTAGAGCGGGAGGCCGGTCTTATGAGCAGTTCTTC
TRBV18	TRBJ1-1	TRBD1	.	CASSRWDRNTEAFF	TGTGCCAGCTCCCGGTGGGACAGAAACACTGAAGCTTTCTTT
TRBV5-4	TRBJ1-3	TRBD1	.	CASSLGRDRGSGNTIYF	TGTGCCAGCAGCTTGGGGCGGGACAGGGGCTCGGGAAACACCATATATTTT
TRBV28	TRBJ1-1	.	.	CASRSNTEAFF	TGTGCCAGCAGGTCGAACACTGAAGCTTTCTTT
TRBV5-6	TRBJ2-7	.	.	CASRGGLGAYEQYF	TGTGCCAGCAGGGGAGGTCTAGGGGCCTACGAGCAGTACTTC
TRBV28	TRBJ2-1	.	.	CASKATLTYNEQFF	TGTGCCAGCAAGGCTACTCTAACCTACAATGAGCAGTTCTTC
TRBV4-3	TRBJ2-1	TRBD2	.	CASSQEVLAGIEQFF	TGCGCCAGCAGCCAAGAAGTATTAGCGGGAATTGAGCAGTTCTTC
TRBV9	TRBJ1-1	TRBD1	.	CASSVPAGGDTEAFF	TGTGCCAGCAGCGTACCCGCAGGGGGCGACACTGAAGCTTTCTTT
TRBV11-2	TRBJ2-2	.	.	CASSPRTASGELFF	TGTGCCAGCAGCCCCCGGACAGCATCCGGGGAGCTGTTTTTT